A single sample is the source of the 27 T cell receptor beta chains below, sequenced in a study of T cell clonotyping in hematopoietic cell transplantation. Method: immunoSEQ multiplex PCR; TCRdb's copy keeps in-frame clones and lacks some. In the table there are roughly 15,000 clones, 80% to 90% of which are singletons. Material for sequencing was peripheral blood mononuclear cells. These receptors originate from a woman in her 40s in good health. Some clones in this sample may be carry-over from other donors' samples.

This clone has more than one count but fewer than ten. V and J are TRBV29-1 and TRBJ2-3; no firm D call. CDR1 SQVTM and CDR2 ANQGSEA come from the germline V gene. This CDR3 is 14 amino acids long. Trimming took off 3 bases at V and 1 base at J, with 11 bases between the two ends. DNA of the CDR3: TGCAGCGTTGACCGCCCTCAGGGCACAGATACGCAGTATTTT. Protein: CSVDRPQGTDTQYF.

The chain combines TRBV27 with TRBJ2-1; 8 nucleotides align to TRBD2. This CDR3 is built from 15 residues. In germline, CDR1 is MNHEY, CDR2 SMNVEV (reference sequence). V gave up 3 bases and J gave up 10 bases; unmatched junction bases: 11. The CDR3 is CASSFVSGGAGEQFF. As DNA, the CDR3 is TGTGCCAGCAGTTTTGTGAGCGGGGGTGCGGGCGAGCAGTTCTTC.

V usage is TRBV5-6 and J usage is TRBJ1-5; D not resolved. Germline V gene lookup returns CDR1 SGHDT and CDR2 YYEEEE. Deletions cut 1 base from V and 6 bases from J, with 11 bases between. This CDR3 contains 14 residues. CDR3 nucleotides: TGTGCCAGCAGCTTGAAAGGGTTGGGTCAGCCCCAGCATTTT. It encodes CASSLKGLGQPQHF.

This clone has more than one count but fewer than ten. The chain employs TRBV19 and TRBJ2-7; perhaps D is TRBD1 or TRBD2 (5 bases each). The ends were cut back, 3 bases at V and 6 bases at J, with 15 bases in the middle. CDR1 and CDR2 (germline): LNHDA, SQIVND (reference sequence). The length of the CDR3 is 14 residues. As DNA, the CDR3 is TGTGCCAGTAGTATGAGGGACCCCCTCGTCGAGCAGTACTTC. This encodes CASSMRDPLVEQYF.

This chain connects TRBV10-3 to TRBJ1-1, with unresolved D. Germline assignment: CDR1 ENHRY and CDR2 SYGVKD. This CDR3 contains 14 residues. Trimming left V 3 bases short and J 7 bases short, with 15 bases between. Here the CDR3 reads CAISEGQLVDEAFF. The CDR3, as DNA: TGTGCCATCAGTGAAGGGCAGCTCGTAGATGAAGCTTTCTTT.

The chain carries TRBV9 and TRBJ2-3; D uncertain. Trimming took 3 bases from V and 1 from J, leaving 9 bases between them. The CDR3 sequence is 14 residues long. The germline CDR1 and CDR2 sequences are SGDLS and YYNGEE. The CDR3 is CASSGPRGTDTQYF. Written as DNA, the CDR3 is TGTGCCAGCAGCGGGCCCCGAGGCACAGATACGCAGTATTTT.

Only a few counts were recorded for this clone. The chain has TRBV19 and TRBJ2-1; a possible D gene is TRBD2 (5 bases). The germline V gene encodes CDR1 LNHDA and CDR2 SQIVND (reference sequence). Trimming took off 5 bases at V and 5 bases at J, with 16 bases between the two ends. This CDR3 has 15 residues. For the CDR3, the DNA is TGTGCCAGTAGTCCCGGAGCGGCCCCCAACAATGAGCAGTTCTTC. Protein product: CASSPGAAPNNEQFF.

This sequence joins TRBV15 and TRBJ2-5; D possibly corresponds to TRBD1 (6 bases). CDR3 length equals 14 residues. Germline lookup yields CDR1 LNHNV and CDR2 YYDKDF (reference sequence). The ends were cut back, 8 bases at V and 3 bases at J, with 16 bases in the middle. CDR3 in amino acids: CATSEGAGEETQYF. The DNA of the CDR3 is TGTGCCACCTCAGAAGGCGCAGGGGAAGAGACCCAGTACTTC.

The CDR3 loop is CASSAGRETQYF. For the CDR3, the DNA is TGTGCCAGCAGCGCCGGGAGGGAGACCCAGTACTTC. The chain links TRBV9 to TRBJ2-5; 7 nucleotides align to TRBD2. The CDR3 runs to 12 residues. Germline V lookup: CDR1 SGDLS, CDR2 YYNGEE. Trimming took 3 bases from V and 5 from J; bases not matched to a gene: 1.

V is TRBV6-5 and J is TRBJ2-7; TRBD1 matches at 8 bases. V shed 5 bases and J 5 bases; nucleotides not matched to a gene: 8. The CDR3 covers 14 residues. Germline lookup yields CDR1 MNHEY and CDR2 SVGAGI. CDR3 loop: CASSTRTGSHEQYF. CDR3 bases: TGTGCCAGCAGTACGCGGACAGGGTCACACGAGCAGTACTTC.

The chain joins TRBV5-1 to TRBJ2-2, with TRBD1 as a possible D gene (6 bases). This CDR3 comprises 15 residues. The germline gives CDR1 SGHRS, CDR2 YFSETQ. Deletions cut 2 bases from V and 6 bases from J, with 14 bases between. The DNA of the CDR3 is TGCGCCAGCAGCTTCAACAGGGAATCGCCCGGGGAGCTGTTTTTT. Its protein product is CASSFNRESPGELFF.

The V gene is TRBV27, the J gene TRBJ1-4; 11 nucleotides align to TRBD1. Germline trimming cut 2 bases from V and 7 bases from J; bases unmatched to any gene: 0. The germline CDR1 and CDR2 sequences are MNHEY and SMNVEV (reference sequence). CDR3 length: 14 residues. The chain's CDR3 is CASSLGTGGEKLFF. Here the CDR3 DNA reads TGTGCCAGCAGTTTAGGGACAGGGGGTGAAAAACTGTTTTTT. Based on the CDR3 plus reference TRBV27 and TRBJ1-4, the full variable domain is EAQVTQNPRYLITVTGKKLTVTCSQNMNHEYMSWYRQDPGLGLRQIYYSMNVEVTDKGDVPEGYKVSRKEKRNFPLILESPSPNQTSLYFCASSLGTGGEKLFFGSGTQLSVL.

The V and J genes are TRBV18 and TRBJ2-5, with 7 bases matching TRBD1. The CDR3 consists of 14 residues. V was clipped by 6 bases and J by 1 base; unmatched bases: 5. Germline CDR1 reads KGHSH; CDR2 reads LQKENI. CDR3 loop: CASSGTALQETQYF. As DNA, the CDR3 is TGTGCCAGCTCCGGGACAGCGCTCCAAGAGACCCAGTACTTC.

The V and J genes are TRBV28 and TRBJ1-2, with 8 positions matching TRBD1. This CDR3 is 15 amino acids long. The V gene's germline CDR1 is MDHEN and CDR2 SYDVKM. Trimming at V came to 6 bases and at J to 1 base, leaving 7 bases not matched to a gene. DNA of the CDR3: TGTGCCAGCAGGCCCGGGACAGGAGTTAACTATGGCTACACCTTC. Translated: CASRPGTGVNYGYTF.

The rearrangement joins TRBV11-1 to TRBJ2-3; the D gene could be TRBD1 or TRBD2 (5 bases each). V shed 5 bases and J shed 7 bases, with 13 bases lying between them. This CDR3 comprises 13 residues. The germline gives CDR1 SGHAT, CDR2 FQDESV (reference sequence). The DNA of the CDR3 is TGTGCCAGCAGCCAAGACGGGGCAAATACGCAGTATTTT. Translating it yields CASSQDGANTQYF.

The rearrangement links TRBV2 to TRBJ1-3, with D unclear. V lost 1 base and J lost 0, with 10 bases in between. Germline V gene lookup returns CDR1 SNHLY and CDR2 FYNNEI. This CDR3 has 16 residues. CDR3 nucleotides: TGTGCCAGCAGTGAAGTTTACAGAAGCTCTGGAAACACCATATATTTT. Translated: CASSEVYRSSGNTIYF.

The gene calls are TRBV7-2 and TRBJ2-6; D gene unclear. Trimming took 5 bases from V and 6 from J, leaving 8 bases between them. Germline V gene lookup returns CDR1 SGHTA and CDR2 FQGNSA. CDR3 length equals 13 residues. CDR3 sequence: CASSTFSANVLTF. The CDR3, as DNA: TGTGCCAGCAGCACTTTCTCGGCCAACGTCCTGACTTTC. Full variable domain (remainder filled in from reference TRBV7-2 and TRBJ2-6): GAGVSQSPSNKVTEKGKDVELRCDPISGHTALYWYRQSLGQGLEFLIYFQGNSAPDKSGLPSDRFSAERTGGSVSTLTIQRTQQEDSAVYLCASSTFSANVLTFGAGSRLTVL.

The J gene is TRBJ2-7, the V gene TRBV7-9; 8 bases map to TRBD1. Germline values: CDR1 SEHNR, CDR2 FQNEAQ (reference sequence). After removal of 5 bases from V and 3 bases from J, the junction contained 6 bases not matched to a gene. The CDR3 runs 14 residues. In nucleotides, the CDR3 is TGTGCCAGCAGCGTGACAGGGGAAGACTACGAGCAGTACTTC. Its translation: CASSVTGEDYEQYF.

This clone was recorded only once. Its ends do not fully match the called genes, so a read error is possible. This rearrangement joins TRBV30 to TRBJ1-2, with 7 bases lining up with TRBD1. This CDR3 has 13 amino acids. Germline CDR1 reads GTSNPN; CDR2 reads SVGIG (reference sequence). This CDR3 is CAWRENRGEGDCF. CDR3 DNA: TGTGCCTGGAGGGAAAACAGGGGCGAGGGGGATTGCTTC.

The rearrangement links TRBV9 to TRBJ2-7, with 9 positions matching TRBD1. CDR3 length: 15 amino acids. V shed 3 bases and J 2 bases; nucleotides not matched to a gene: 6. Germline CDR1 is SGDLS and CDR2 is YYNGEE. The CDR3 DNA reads TGTGCCAGCAGCGCCGGACAGGGGTTCACCTACGAGCAGTACTTC. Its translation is CASSAGQGFTYEQYF. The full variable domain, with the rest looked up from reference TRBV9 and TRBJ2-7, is DSGVTQTPKHLITATGQRVTLRCSPRSGDLSVYWYQQSLDQGLQFLIQYYNGEERAKGNILERFSAQQFPDLHSELNLSSLELGDSALYFCASSAGQGFTYEQYFGPGTRLTVT.

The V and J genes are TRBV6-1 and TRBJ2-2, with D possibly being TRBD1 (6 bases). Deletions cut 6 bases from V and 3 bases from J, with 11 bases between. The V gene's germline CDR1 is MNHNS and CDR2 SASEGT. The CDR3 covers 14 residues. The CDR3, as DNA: TGTGCCAGCAGGACGGGACACCACACCGGGGAGCTGTTTTTT. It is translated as CASRTGHHTGELFF.

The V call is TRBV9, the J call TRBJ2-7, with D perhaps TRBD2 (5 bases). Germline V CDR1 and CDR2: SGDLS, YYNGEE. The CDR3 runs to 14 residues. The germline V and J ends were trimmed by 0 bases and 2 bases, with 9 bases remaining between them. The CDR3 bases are TGTGCCAGCAGCGTAGCGGCCGGGACCTACGAGCAGTACTTC. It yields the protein CASSVAAGTYEQYF.

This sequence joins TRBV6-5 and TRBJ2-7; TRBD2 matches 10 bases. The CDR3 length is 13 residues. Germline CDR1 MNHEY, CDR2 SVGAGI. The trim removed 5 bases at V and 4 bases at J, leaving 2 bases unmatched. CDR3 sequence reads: CASSMGLAYEQYF. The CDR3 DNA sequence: TGTGCCAGCAGTATGGGACTAGCGTACGAGCAGTACTTC.

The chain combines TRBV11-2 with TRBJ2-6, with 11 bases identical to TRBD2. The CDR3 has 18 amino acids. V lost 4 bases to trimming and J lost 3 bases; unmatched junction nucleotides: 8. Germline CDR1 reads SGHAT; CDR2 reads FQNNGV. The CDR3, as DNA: TGTGCCAGCAGCTCGGTGCTAGCGGGAGGAGGTGGGGCCAACGTCCTGACTTTC. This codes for CASSSVLAGGGGANVLTF.

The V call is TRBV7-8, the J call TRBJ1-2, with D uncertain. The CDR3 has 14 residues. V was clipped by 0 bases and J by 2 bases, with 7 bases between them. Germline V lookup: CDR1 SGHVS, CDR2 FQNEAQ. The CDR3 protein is CASSLARLNYGYTF. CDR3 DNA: TGTGCCAGCAGCTTAGCCCGGCTAAACTATGGCTACACCTTC.

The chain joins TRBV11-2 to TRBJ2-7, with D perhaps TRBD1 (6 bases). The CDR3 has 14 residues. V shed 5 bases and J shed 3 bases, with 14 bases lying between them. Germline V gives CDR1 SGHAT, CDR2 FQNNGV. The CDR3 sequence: CASSPRTEIYEQYF. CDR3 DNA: TGTGCCAGCAGCCCCCGGACAGAGATCTACGAGCAGTACTTC. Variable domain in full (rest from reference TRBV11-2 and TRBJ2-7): EAGVAQSPRYKIIEKRQSVAFWCNPISGHATLYWYQQILGQGPKLLIQFQNNGVVDDSQLPKDRFSAERLKGVDSTLKIQPAKLEDSAVYLCASSPRTEIYEQYFGPGTRLTVT.

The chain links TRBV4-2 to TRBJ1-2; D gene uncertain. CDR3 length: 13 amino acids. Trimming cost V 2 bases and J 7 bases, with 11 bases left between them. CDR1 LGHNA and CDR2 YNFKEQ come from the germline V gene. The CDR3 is CASSQMDRSGYTF. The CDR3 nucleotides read TGTGCCAGCAGCCAAATGGATCGGTCTGGCTACACCTTC.